Listed below are T cell receptor beta chains from one sample, sequenced in a study of regulatory T cells in long-lasting Graves disease. TCRdb called the multiplex PCR reads again in MiXCR, with one record for every CDR3 protein. The repertoire holds a few hundred thousand distinct CDR3 sequences, approximately 12% seen once, with approximately 17% in the top ten. These records were also assigned to another study, of T cells in Graves' hyperthyroidism and ophthalmopathy.

This specimen consisted of peripheral blood mononuclear cells (PBMCs), obtained at new diagnosis, from a patient treated with antithyroid drugs. These receptors came from a young woman with Graves disease. CDR3s include the opening cysteine and the closing phenylalanine or tryptophan. A D gene is named only where the DNA matches it firmly. Expanded clones get a size class; other rows say once, few or many, or leave the size out.

v_gene: TRBV27; abundance: many; d_gene: -; j_gene: TRBJ2-1; CDR3nt: TGTGCCAGCAGTTTCAGGGTTTACAATGAGCAGTTCTTC; CDR3aa: CASSFRVYNEQFF
v_gene: TRBV14; abundance: -; d_gene: -; j_gene: TRBJ1-2; CDR3nt: TGTGCCAGCAGCCAAGATGTTGGGAGGGCCTACTATGGCTACACCTTC; CDR3aa: CASSQDVGRAYYGYTF
v_gene: TRBV4-3; abundance: many; d_gene: TRBD2; j_gene: TRBJ2-2; CDR3nt: TGTGCCAGCAGCCAACCTAGCGGGCGGAACACCGGGGAGCTGTTTTTT; CDR3aa: CASSQPSGRNTGELFF
v_gene: TRBV25-1; abundance: few; d_gene: TRBD1; j_gene: TRBJ2-1; CDR3nt: TGTGCCAGCAGTGAATGGGACAGAATAAATGAGCAGTTCTTC; CDR3aa: CASSEWDRINEQFF
v_gene: TRBV5-1; abundance: few; d_gene: -; j_gene: TRBJ1-2; CDR3nt: TGCGCCAGCAGACCCCCGGGACCAAGGGATGGCTACACCTTC; CDR3aa: CASRPPGPRDGYTF
v_gene: TRBV7-2; abundance: many; d_gene: -; j_gene: TRBJ2-7; CDR3nt: TGTGCCAGCGCCGTGGTCGGCTCCGGGCCATTC; CDR3aa: CASAVVGSGPF
v_gene: TRBV4-1; abundance: -; d_gene: -; j_gene: TRBJ1-2; CDR3nt: TGCGCCAGCAGCCACGCCGGCTCCGGCAGGGGCGGTGGCTACACCTTC; CDR3aa: CASSHAGSGRGGGYTF
v_gene: TRBV4-3; abundance: -; d_gene: -; j_gene: TRBJ1-1; CDR3nt: TGCGCCAGCAGCCAAGGTCTCAGGGGCTTGGAGGAAGCTTTCTTT; CDR3aa: CASSQGLRGLEEAFF
v_gene: TRBV19; abundance: -; d_gene: -; j_gene: TRBJ2-2; CDR3nt: TGTGCCAGTAGTATAGACGGGGGTTCCGGGGAGCTGTTTTTT; CDR3aa: CASSIDGGSGELFF
v_gene: TRBV20-1; abundance: many; d_gene: TRBD2; j_gene: TRBJ2-3; CDR3nt: TGCAGTGCTAGAGGGGTCGGCGGGAGGGCCACAGATACGCAGTATTTT; CDR3aa: CSARGVGGRATDTQYF
v_gene: TRBV6-5; abundance: many; d_gene: -; j_gene: TRBJ2-1; CDR3nt: TGTGCCAGCAGTTACTCGTTGGGCTCCTACAATGAGCAGTTCTTC; CDR3aa: CASSYSLGSYNEQFF
v_gene: TRBV12-3/TRBV12-4; abundance: many; d_gene: TRBD2; j_gene: TRBJ2-3; CDR3nt: TGTGCCAGCAGACAGCGGGGGACTACAGATACGCAGTATTTT; CDR3aa: CASRQRGTTDTQYF
v_gene: TRBV28; abundance: many; d_gene: -; j_gene: TRBJ2-3; CDR3nt: TGTGCCAGCAGTGCCCTACGGCGGCCAAACACAGATACGCAGTATTTT; CDR3aa: CASSALRRPNTDTQYF
v_gene: TRBV15; abundance: few; d_gene: -; j_gene: TRBJ2-4; CDR3nt: TGTGCCACCAGCCCCCTCTTTGAGGGGTTAGCCAAAAACATTCAGTACTTC; CDR3aa: CATSPLFEGLAKNIQYF
v_gene: TRBV5-1; abundance: few; d_gene: TRBD1; j_gene: TRBJ2-2; CDR3nt: TGCGCCAGCAGGAGGACAGGGCGGACGGACGGGGAGCTGTTTTTT; CDR3aa: CASRRTGRTDGELFF
v_gene: TRBV3-1; abundance: many; d_gene: -; j_gene: TRBJ2-5; CDR3nt: TGTGCCAGCAGCCAGCCGACCGAAATTCAAGAGACCCAGTACTTC; CDR3aa: CASSQPTEIQETQYF
v_gene: TRBV14; abundance: -; d_gene: -; j_gene: TRBJ2-7; CDR3nt: TGTGCCAGCAGCCAAGATCCCCCCGACACCTACGAGCAGTACTTC; CDR3aa: CASSQDPPDTYEQYF
v_gene: TRBV4-2; abundance: many; d_gene: TRBD2; j_gene: TRBJ2-2; CDR3nt: TGTGCCAGCAGCCACAACGCCAACCTGGGACTAGCGCTGACGAACACCGGGGAGCTGTTTTTT; CDR3aa: CASSHNANLGLALTNTGELFF
v_gene: TRBV4-2; abundance: few; d_gene: TRBD1; j_gene: TRBJ1-2; CDR3nt: TGTGCCAGCAGCCGCGACAGGGGCGAGAACTATGGCTACACCTTC; CDR3aa: CASSRDRGENYGYTF
v_gene: TRBV7-2; abundance: few; d_gene: -; j_gene: TRBJ2-2; CDR3nt: TGTGCCAGCAGCATCGGGGGCGACACCGGGGAGCTGTTTTTT; CDR3aa: CASSIGGDTGELFF
v_gene: TRBV20-1; abundance: -; d_gene: TRBD2; j_gene: TRBJ2-7; CDR3nt: TGCAGTGCTATCCCCCCTTTGCTAGCGGGACACGACGAGCAGTACTTC; CDR3aa: CSAIPPLLAGHDEQYF
v_gene: TRBV24-1; abundance: many; d_gene: TRBD2; j_gene: TRBJ2-1; CDR3nt: TGTGCCACCAGTGACCCCTTAGCGGGAGGTGTTGATGAGCAGTTCTTC; CDR3aa: CATSDPLAGGVDEQFF
v_gene: TRBV4-1; abundance: -; d_gene: -; j_gene: TRBJ2-1; CDR3nt: TGCGCCAGCAGCCGCGAAGGAGACTTCTCGGACAATGAGCAGTTCTTC; CDR3aa: CASSREGDFSDNEQFF
v_gene: TRBV24-1; abundance: many; d_gene: TRBD2; j_gene: TRBJ2-1; CDR3nt: TGTGCCACCCAGCGGGGGACTTCGGCGGGTGAGCAGTTCTTC; CDR3aa: CATQRGTSAGEQFF
v_gene: TRBV5-1; abundance: many; d_gene: TRBD2; j_gene: TRBJ2-7; CDR3nt: TGCGCCAGCAGCTTGGTCCTAGCGGGAGCAGGTGAGCAGTACTTC; CDR3aa: CASSLVLAGAGEQYF
v_gene: TRBV5-4; abundance: -; d_gene: -; j_gene: TRBJ2-5; CDR3nt: TGTGCCAGCAACCCCCAGCTGGGAGAGACCCAGTACTTC; CDR3aa: CASNPQLGETQYF
v_gene: TRBV13; abundance: many; d_gene: -; j_gene: TRBJ1-1; CDR3nt: TGTGCCAGCAGCTCGTTTTCCGAAATGGACACTGAAGCTTTCTTT; CDR3aa: CASSSFSEMDTEAFF
v_gene: TRBV6-2/TRBV6-3; abundance: many; d_gene: -; j_gene: TRBJ2-1; CDR3nt: TGTGCCAGCAGTGAATTTCGGGGGGCACGTTACAATGAGCAGTTCTTC; CDR3aa: CASSEFRGARYNEQFF
v_gene: TRBV18; abundance: few; d_gene: TRBD1; j_gene: TRBJ1-1; CDR3nt: TGTGCCAGCTCCCACAGGGGAACAGGGGGAATGAACACTGAAGCTTTCTTT; CDR3aa: CASSHRGTGGMNTEAFF
v_gene: TRBV4-1; abundance: many; d_gene: -; j_gene: TRBJ1-2; CDR3nt: TGCGCCAGCAGCCAAGCGTGGAGTGTGGGACGCTACACCTTC; CDR3aa: CASSQAWSVGRYTF
v_gene: TRBV4-2; abundance: many; d_gene: -; j_gene: TRBJ1-6; CDR3nt: TGTGCCAGCAGCCAAGAGGGAGGGGGAGATTCACCCCTCCACTTT; CDR3aa: CASSQEGGGDSPLHF
v_gene: TRBV6-1; abundance: many; d_gene: -; j_gene: TRBJ1-1; CDR3nt: TGTGCCAGCAGTGCAGGGTGGAGGGATGAAGCTTTCTTT; CDR3aa: CASSAGWRDEAFF
v_gene: TRBV6-1; abundance: many; d_gene: TRBD1; j_gene: TRBJ1-5; CDR3nt: TGTGCCAGCACTGGCAGGGGGACAGATCAGCCCCAGCATTTT; CDR3aa: CASTGRGTDQPQHF
v_gene: TRBV7-6; abundance: many; d_gene: TRBD1; j_gene: TRBJ1-6; CDR3nt: TGTGCCAGCGGGGAAACGGGACAGCTAAATTCACCCCTCCACTTT; CDR3aa: CASGETGQLNSPLHF
v_gene: TRBV20-1; abundance: many; d_gene: TRBD2; j_gene: TRBJ2-1; CDR3nt: TGCAGTGCTAAGGGACTAGCGGGGGGGACCTACAATGAGCAGTTCTTC; CDR3aa: CSAKGLAGGTYNEQFF
v_gene: TRBV4-3; abundance: -; d_gene: TRBD2; j_gene: TRBJ2-7; CDR3nt: TGCGCCAGCAGCCAAGATCTAGCGGGAGGAAGCGAGCAGTACTTC; CDR3aa: CASSQDLAGGSEQYF
v_gene: TRBV7-2; abundance: many; d_gene: -; j_gene: TRBJ1-1; CDR3nt: TGTGCCAGCAGTCCTTACAGGCAGGGTAAGGGCACTGAAGCTTTCTTT; CDR3aa: CASSPYRQGKGTEAFF
v_gene: TRBV12-3/TRBV12-4; abundance: many; d_gene: -; j_gene: TRBJ2-1; CDR3nt: TGTGCCAGCAGTTTATCTGCGGGGAGGAATGAGCAGTTCTTC; CDR3aa: CASSLSAGRNEQFF
v_gene: TRBV5-1; abundance: few; d_gene: -; j_gene: TRBJ1-2; CDR3nt: TGCGCCAGCAGCTTGGCTGAACAGTATGGCTACACCTTC; CDR3aa: CASSLAEQYGYTF
v_gene: TRBV7-3; abundance: many; d_gene: -; j_gene: TRBJ2-2; CDR3nt: TGTGCCAGCAGCTTAACGCCTTGGACCCGCGGGGAGCTGTTTTTT; CDR3aa: CASSLTPWTRGELFF
v_gene: TRBV7-9; abundance: -; d_gene: -; j_gene: TRBJ2-3; CDR3nt: TGTGCCAGCAGCTCGTGGACAGATAGCACAGATACGCAGTATTTT; CDR3aa: CASSSWTDSTDTQYF
v_gene: TRBV6-2/TRBV6-3; abundance: many; d_gene: TRBD2; j_gene: TRBJ2-2; CDR3nt: TGTGCCAGCAGTTACCCCCTGGGAAGCGGGAGACGAAACACCGGGGAGCTGTTTTTT; CDR3aa: CASSYPLGSGRRNTGELFF
v_gene: TRBV5-1; abundance: many; d_gene: TRBD2; j_gene: TRBJ2-1; CDR3nt: TGTGCCAGCAGCTTGGGCGGGGGGGGATTATACAATGAGCAGTTCTTC; CDR3aa: CASSLGGGGLYNEQFF
v_gene: TRBV28; abundance: many; d_gene: -; j_gene: TRBJ2-1; CDR3nt: TGTGCCAGCATACCGGCAGCAGTTCCGAACAATGAGCAGTTCTTC; CDR3aa: CASIPAAVPNNEQFF
v_gene: TRBV19; abundance: few; d_gene: -; j_gene: TRBJ1-5; CDR3nt: TGTGCCAGTACTTGGGAGTATAGCAATCAGCCCCAGCATTTT; CDR3aa: CASTWEYSNQPQHF
v_gene: TRBV6-5; abundance: many; d_gene: TRBD1; j_gene: TRBJ2-7; CDR3nt: TGTGCCAGCAGTTACTACGGACAGGGAGCCTACGAGCAGTACTTC; CDR3aa: CASSYYGQGAYEQYF
v_gene: TRBV7-2; abundance: many; d_gene: -; j_gene: TRBJ1-1; CDR3nt: TGTGCCAGCAGCCTCCTTTCGGGGAACACTGAAGCTTTCTTT; CDR3aa: CASSLLSGNTEAFF
v_gene: TRBV3-1; abundance: many; d_gene: -; j_gene: TRBJ1-1; CDR3nt: TGTGCCAGCAGCCCCTCGACTATGAACACTGAAGCTTTCTTT; CDR3aa: CASSPSTMNTEAFF
v_gene: TRBV7-9; abundance: many; d_gene: -; j_gene: TRBJ2-5; CDR3nt: TGTGCCAGCAGCTTAGGGGCGGTGGTGGAGACCCAGTACTTC; CDR3aa: CASSLGAVVETQYF
v_gene: TRBV24-1; abundance: -; d_gene: -; j_gene: TRBJ1-2; CDR3nt: TGTGCCACCCTCACGGGGAACCACAACTATGGCTACACCTTC; CDR3aa: CATLTGNHNYGYTF
v_gene: TRBV6-1; abundance: many; d_gene: -; j_gene: TRBJ2-7; CDR3nt: TGTGCCAGCAGTCCCCGCGGGACAGCCCCCCGTCTTATGCGGTTC; CDR3aa: CASSPRGTAPRLMRF
v_gene: TRBV2; abundance: many; d_gene: -; j_gene: TRBJ2-5; CDR3nt: TGTGCCAGCAGTGATTTTGCTAGCGTAGAGACCCAGTACTTC; CDR3aa: CASSDFASVETQYF
v_gene: TRBV2; abundance: many; d_gene: -; j_gene: TRBJ2-1; CDR3nt: TGTGCCAGCAGTGATTCCCAAAGTTGGCGTACCTACAATGAGCAGTTCTTC; CDR3aa: CASSDSQSWRTYNEQFF
v_gene: TRBV5-1; abundance: -; d_gene: TRBD2; j_gene: TRBJ2-1; CDR3nt: TGCGCCAGCAGCTTGGGGGAGGGTGAGCAGTTCTTC; CDR3aa: CASSLGEGEQFF
v_gene: TRBV5-1; abundance: -; d_gene: TRBD1; j_gene: TRBJ1-1; CDR3nt: TGCGCCAGCAGCCGGGGACAGGGGAGAACTGAAGCTTTCTTT; CDR3aa: CASSRGQGRTEAFF
v_gene: TRBV30; abundance: -; d_gene: TRBD2; j_gene: TRBJ2-2; CDR3nt: TGTGCCTGGGAGCGGGGGGCCGGGGAGCTGTTTTTT; CDR3aa: CAWERGAGELFF
v_gene: TRBV6-2/TRBV6-3; abundance: -; d_gene: TRBD1; j_gene: TRBJ2-5; CDR3nt: TGTGCCAGCACCGATGCGGACAGGGGGCAAGAGACCCAGTACTTC; CDR3aa: CASTDADRGQETQYF